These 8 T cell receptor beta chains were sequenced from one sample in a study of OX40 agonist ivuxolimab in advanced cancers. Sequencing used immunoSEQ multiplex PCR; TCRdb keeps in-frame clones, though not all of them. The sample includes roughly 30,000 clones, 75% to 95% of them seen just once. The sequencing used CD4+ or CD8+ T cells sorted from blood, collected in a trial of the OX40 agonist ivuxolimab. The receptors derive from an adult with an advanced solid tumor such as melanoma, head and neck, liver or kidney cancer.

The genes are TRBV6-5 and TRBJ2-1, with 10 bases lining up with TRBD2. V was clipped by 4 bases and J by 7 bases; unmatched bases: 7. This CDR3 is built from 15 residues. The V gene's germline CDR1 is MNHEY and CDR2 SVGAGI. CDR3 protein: CASSSPGLAFNEQFF. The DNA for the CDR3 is TGTGCCAGCAGTTCCCCGGGACTAGCGTTTAATGAGCAGTTCTTC.

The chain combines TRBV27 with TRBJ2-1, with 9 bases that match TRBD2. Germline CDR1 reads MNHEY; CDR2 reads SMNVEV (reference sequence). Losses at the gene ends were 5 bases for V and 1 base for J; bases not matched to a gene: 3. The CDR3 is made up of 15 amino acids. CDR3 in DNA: TGTGCCAGCAGTCTAGCGGGGTGGTCCTACAATGAGCAGTTCTTC. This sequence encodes CASSLAGWSYNEQFF.

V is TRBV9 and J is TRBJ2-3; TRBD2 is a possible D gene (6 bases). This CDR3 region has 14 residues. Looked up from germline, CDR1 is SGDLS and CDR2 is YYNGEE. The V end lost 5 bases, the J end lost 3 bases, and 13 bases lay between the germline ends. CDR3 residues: CASSSEGITDTQYF. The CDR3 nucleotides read TGTGCCAGCAGTTCGGAGGGGATTACAGATACGCAGTATTTT.

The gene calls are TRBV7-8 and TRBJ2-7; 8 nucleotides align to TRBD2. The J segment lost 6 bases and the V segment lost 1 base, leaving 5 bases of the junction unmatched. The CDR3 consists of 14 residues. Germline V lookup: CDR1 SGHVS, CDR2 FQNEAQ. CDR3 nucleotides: TGTGCCAGCAGCTTAGGGGGGCTAGCGGGCGAGCAGTACTTC. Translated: CASSLGGLAGEQYF.

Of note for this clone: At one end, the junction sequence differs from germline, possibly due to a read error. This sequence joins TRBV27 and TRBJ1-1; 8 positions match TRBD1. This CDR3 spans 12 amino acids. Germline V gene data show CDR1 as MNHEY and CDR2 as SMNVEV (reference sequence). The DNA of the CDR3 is TGTGCCAGCAGTTTTCAGGGGGCGAGCCTCAGATTT. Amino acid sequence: CASSFQGASLRF.

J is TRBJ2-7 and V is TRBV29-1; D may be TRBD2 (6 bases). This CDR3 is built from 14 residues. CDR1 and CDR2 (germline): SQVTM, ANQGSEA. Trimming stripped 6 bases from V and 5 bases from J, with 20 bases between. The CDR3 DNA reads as TGCAGCGTGGGCCGGGGCGGGGCACCCAACGAGCAGTACTTC. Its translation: CSVGRGGAPNEQYF.

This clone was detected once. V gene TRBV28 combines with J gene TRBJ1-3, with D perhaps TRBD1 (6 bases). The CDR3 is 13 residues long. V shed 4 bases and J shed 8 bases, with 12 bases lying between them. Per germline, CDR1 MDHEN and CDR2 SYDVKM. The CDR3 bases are TGTGCCAGCAGTTCCGTACAGGGTCACACCATATATTTT. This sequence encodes CASSSVQGHTIYF.

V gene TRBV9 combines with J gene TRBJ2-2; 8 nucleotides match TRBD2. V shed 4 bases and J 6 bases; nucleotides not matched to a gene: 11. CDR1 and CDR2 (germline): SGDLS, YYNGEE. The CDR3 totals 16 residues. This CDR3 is CASSRIGTRPAGELFF. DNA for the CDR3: TGTGCCAGCAGCCGGATCGGGACTAGACCGGCCGGGGAGCTGTTTTTT.